What follows are 15 T cell receptor beta chains derived from one specimen sequenced in a study of vaccination and CD4 T cells after COVID-19. Oncomine TCR Beta short-read sequencing was applied to DNA from cultured CD4+ T cells. TCRdb reanalysed the PCR reads using MiXCR and keeps one entry per CDR3 protein. The table shows around 8,400 distinct CDR3 sequences, with roughly 63% occurring only once. Specified treatment: approximately 11-day PBMC culture with coronavirus spike peptide pools or control peptides (ViraFEST assay). These receptors' antigens are unknown. The sample was CD4+ T cells from blood, cultured in vitro. The receptors originated from a human donor who had recovered from COVID-19.

This chain uses TRBV7-2 with TRBJ2-7; D perhaps matches TRBD1 (5 bases). The length of the CDR3 is 14 residues. Germline V CDR1 and CDR2: SGHTA, FQGNSA. The V end lost 5 bases, the J end lost 2 bases, and 13 bases lay between the germline ends. CDR3 DNA: TGTGCCAGCAGCACCCAGTCCAGGGCCTACGAGCAGTACTTC. Translation gives CASSTQSRAYEQYF.

The CDR3 protein is CASRPPGTSGLGELFF. The CDR3 nucleotides are TGTGCCAGCAGACCACCCGGGACTAGCGGTCTAGGGGAGCTGTTTTTT. The genes are TRBV6-1 and TRBJ2-2; 11 positions agree with TRBD2. Germline V gives CDR1 MNHNS, CDR2 SASEGT. The J segment lost 8 bases and the V segment lost 6 bases, leaving 11 bases of the junction unmatched. The CDR3 has 16 residues.

V is TRBV5-1 and J is TRBJ2-6; a weak D match, TRBD1 (6 bases). The germline CDR1 and CDR2 sequences are SGHRS and YFSETQ. With 4 bases removed from V and 8 bases from J, the gap between germline ends came to 22 bases. CDR3 length: 17 amino acids. CDR3: CASSLSSQLTGPNVLTF. The CDR3 DNA sequence: TGCGCCAGCAGCCTATCGTCACAACTGACAGGTCCCAACGTCCTGACTTTC.

The chain has TRBV7-2 and TRBJ1-6; D is ambiguous. V was pared by 3 bases and J by 1 base, with 1 base between. In germline, CDR1 is SGHTA, CDR2 FQGNSA. The CDR3 consists of 13 residues. The chain's CDR3 is CASSFSYNSPLHF. CDR3 nucleotides: TGTGCCAGCAGCTTTTCCTATAATTCACCCCTCCACTTT. The whole variable domain, remainder taken from reference TRBV7-2 and TRBJ1-6, is GAGVSQSPSNKVTEKGKDVELRCDPISGHTALYWYRQSLGQGLEFLIYFQGNSAPDKSGLPSDRFSAERTGGSVSTLTIQRTQQEDSAVYLCASSFSYNSPLHFGNGTRLTVT.

CDR3 sequence (DNA): TGTGCCAGCAGGCCACAGGGGGCACATAATTCACCCCTCCACTTT. Its translation: CASRPQGAHNSPLHF. V and J are TRBV27 and TRBJ1-6, with 9 positions matching TRBD1. The CDR3 is 15 amino acids. From germline, CDR1 is MNHEY and CDR2 SMNVEV (reference sequence). V was clipped by 6 bases and J by 5 bases; unmatched bases: 5.

J is TRBJ2-7 and V is TRBV20-1; 7 nucleotides agree with TRBD2. CDR1 and CDR2 (germline): DFQATT, SNEGSKA (reference sequence). The junction had 11 bases not matched to a gene; V was cut back by 3 bases and J by 6 bases. The CDR3 totals 14 residues. The CDR3 spells CSASGGRARGEQYF. For the CDR3, the DNA is TGCAGTGCTAGCGGGGGGAGGGCGCGGGGCGAGCAGTACTTC.

The chain uses TRBV6-1 and TRBJ1-6, with D possibly TRBD1 on 6 matching bases. Germline V CDR1 and CDR2: MNHNS, SASEGT. The V and J ends lost 7 bases and 7 bases respectively, with 23 bases between them. The CDR3 contains 17 residues. For the CDR3, the DNA is TGTGCCAGCACTACATGGTTGGGAGGGAGGGGGAATTCACCCCTCCACTTT. It encodes CASTTWLGGRGNSPLHF.

The V gene is TRBV6-1, the J gene TRBJ2-1; D is unresolved. Trimming removed 9 bases at V and 5 bases at J, with 17 bases between. From germline, CDR1 is MNHNS and CDR2 SASEGT. The CDR3 is made up of 14 amino acids. CDR3 amino acids: CASRGFGPNNEQFF. The CDR3 coding sequence is TGTGCCAGTCGCGGTTTCGGGCCAAACAATGAGCAGTTCTTC.

The chain uses TRBV12-3 or TRBV12-4 and TRBJ2-7; D call uncertain. The CDR3 covers 12 residues. V was shortened by 6 bases and J by 0 bases, with 6 bases between the two germline ends. CDR3 DNA sequence: TGTGCCAGCAGGGGTATCTCCTACGAGCAGTACTTC. This translates into CASRGISYEQYF.

This clonotype was recorded once. The rearrangement links TRBV2 to TRBJ2-3, with 7 positions matching TRBD1. In germline, CDR1 is SNHLY, CDR2 FYNNEI. CDR3 length: 14 residues. V lost 5 bases, J lost 1 base, and 3 bases stayed unmatched. The CDR3 region is CASSRQGGTDTQYF. CDR3 DNA sequence: TGTGCCAGCAGTCGACAGGGAGGCACAGATACGCAGTATTTT.

This rearrangement joins TRBV19 to TRBJ2-1; the match to TRBD2 covers 7 bases. The J segment lost 4 bases and the V segment lost 5 bases, leaving 5 bases of the junction unmatched. Looked up from germline, CDR1 is LNHDA and CDR2 is SQIVND (reference sequence). CDR3 size: 14 residues. The CDR3 DNA reads TGTGCCAGTAGTGTCGGACTAGGGTACAATGAGCAGTTCTTC. Its translation: CASSVGLGYNEQFF. The full variable domain, in which reference TRBV19 and TRBJ2-1 provide the parts outside the CDR3, is DGGITQSPKYLFRKEGQNVTLSCEQNLNHDAMYWYRQDPGQGLRLIYYSQIVNDFQKGDIAEGYSVSREKKESFPLTVTSAQKNPTAFYLCASSVGLGYNEQFFGPGTRLTVL.

V gene TRBV24-1 combines with J gene TRBJ2-1, with D possibly being TRBD2 (6 bases). Per germline, CDR1 KGHDR and CDR2 SFDVKD. With 4 bases removed from V and 6 bases from J, the gap between germline ends came to 12 bases. This CDR3 is built from 14 residues. CDR3 nucleotides: TGTGCCACCAGTGACCCCGGGAGAAGCAATGAGCAGTTCTTC. It translates to CATSDPGRSNEQFF.

This sequence joins TRBV2 and TRBJ2-7; 11 bases match TRBD1. The CDR3 has 14 residues. The J segment lost 4 bases and the V segment lost 6 bases, leaving 5 bases of the junction unmatched. Germline lookup yields CDR1 SNHLY and CDR2 FYNNEI. CDR3 loop: CASSGQGARYEQYF. CDR3 DNA sequence: TGTGCCAGCAGCGGACAGGGGGCGCGATACGAGCAGTACTTC. The entire variable domain, with the rest obtained from reference TRBV2 and TRBJ2-7, is as follows: EPEVTQTPSHQVTQMGQEVILRCVPISNHLYFYWYRQILGQKVEFLVSFYNNEISEKSEIFDDQFSVERPDGSNFTLKIRSTKLEDSAMYFCASSGQGARYEQYFGPGTRLTVT.

This clonotype was seen a handful of times. The chain recombines TRBV19 with TRBJ1-1, with D maybe TRBD1 (5 bases). Deletions cut 6 bases from V and 2 bases from J, with 16 bases between. The CDR3 is made up of 15 amino acids. Germline V gene lookup returns CDR1 LNHDA and CDR2 SQIVND (reference sequence). This CDR3 reads CASSEGAPPNTEAFF. DNA for the CDR3: TGTGCCAGTAGCGAAGGGGCCCCTCCAAACACTGAAGCTTTCTTT. The whole variable domain, remainder taken from reference TRBV19 and TRBJ1-1, is DGGITQSPKYLFRKEGQNVTLSCEQNLNHDAMYWYRQDPGQGLRLIYYSQIVNDFQKGDIAEGYSVSREKKESFPLTVTSAQKNPTAFYLCASSEGAPPNTEAFFGQGTRLTVV.

This clonotype was recorded a few times. The genes are TRBV7-2 and TRBJ2-5; perhaps D is TRBD1 or TRBD2 (5 bases each). The CDR3 runs 15 residues. Germline CDR1 and CDR2: SGHTA and FQGNSA. Trimming pared 4 bases from V and 4 bases from J, leaving 16 bases between. This CDR3 reads CASSSWDQGTETQYF. CDR3 bases: TGTGCCAGCAGCTCGTGGGACCAAGGGACAGAGACCCAGTACTTC.